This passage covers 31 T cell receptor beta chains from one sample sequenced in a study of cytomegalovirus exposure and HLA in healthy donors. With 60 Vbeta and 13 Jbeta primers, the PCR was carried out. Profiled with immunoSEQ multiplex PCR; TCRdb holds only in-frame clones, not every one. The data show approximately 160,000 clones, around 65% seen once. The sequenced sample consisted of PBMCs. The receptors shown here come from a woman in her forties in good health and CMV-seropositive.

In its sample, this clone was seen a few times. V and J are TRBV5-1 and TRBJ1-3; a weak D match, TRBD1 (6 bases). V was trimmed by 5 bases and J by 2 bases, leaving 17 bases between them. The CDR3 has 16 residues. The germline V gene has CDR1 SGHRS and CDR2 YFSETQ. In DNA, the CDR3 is TGCGCCAGCAGTCGAACCGCCGACAGGACTGGAAACACCATATATTTT. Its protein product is CASSRTADRTGNTIYF. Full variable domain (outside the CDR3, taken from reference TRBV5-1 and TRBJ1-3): KAGVTQTPRYLIKTRGQQVTLSCSPISGHRSVSWYQQTPGQGLQFLFEYFSETQRNKGNFPGRFSGRQFSNSRSEMNVSTLELGDSALYLCASSRTADRTGNTIYFGEGSWLTVV.

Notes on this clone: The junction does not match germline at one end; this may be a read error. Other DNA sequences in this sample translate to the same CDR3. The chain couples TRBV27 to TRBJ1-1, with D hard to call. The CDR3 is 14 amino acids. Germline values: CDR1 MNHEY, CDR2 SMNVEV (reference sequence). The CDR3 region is CATTSTGMNTEAFF. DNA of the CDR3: TGTGCCACCACCTCTACCGGGATGAACACTGAAGCTTTCTTC.

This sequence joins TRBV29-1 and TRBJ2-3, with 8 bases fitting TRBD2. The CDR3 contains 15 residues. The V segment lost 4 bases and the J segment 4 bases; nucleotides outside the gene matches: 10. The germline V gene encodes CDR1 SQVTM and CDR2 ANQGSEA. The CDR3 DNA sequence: TGCAGCGTTGGGCGGGTAGCGGGGCCTGCAGATACGCAGTATTTT. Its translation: CSVGRVAGPADTQYF.

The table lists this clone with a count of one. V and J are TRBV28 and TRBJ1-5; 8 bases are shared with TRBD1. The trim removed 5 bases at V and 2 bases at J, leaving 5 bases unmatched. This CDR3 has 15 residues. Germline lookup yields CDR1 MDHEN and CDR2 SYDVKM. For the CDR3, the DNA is TGTGCCAGCAGTCCCCAGACAGGGGGCAATCAGCCCCAGCATTTT. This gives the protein CASSPQTGGNQPQHF.

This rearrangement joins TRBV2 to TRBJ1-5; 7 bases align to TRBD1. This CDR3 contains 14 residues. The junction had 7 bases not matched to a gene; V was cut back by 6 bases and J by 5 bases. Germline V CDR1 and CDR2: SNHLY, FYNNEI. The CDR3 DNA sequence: TGTGCCAGCAGGCCCGGGACAGCAGATCAGCCCCAGCATTTT. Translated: CASRPGTADQPQHF.

Here the CDR3 DNA reads TGTGCCAGTAGTATTCAGGGCTCCACCGGGGAGCTGTTTTTT. It is translated as CASSIQGSTGELFF. This rearrangement joins TRBV19 to TRBJ2-2, with D maybe TRBD1 (5 bases). This CDR3 spans 14 amino acids. V lost 3 bases, J lost 4 bases, and 9 bases lay in between. The germline gives CDR1 LNHDA, CDR2 SQIVND (reference sequence).

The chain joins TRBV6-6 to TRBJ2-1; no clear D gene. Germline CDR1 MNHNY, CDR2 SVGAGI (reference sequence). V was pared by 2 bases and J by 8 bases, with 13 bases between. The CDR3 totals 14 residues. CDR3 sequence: CASSYHPRGDEQFF. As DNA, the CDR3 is TGTGCCAGCAGTTACCACCCTCGCGGCGATGAGCAGTTCTTC.

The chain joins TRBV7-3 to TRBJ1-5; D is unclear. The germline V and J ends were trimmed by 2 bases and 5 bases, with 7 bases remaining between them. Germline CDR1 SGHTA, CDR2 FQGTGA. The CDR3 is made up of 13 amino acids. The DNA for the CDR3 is TGTGCCAGCAGCTTAGCGGGAGATCAGCCCCAGCATTTT. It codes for CASSLAGDQPQHF.

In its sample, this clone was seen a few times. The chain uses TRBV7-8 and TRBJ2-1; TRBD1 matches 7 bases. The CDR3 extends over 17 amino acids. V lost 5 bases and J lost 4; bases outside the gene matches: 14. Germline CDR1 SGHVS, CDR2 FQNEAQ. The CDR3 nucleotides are TGTGCCAGCAGCAAAGTGACACCGGGACAGAGATACAATGAGCAGTTCTTC. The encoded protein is CASSKVTPGQRYNEQFF.

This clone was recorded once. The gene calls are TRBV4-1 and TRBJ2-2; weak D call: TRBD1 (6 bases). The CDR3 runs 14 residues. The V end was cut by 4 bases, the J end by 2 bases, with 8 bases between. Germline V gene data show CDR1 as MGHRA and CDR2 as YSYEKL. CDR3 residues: CASSPGQNTGELFF. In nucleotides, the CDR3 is TGCGCCAGCAGCCCGGGACAAAACACCGGGGAGCTGTTTTTT.

The chain's CDR3 is CASSLFLGQGAEAFF. CDR3 nucleotides: TGTGCCAGCAGTTTATTCCTCGGACAGGGCGCTGAAGCTTTCTTT. This sequence joins TRBV27 and TRBJ1-1; TRBD1 agrees at 8 bases. CDR1 and CDR2 (germline): MNHEY, SMNVEV (reference sequence). The V and J ends lost 1 base and 6 bases, in that order; junction bases with no gene match: 7. This CDR3 contains 15 residues.

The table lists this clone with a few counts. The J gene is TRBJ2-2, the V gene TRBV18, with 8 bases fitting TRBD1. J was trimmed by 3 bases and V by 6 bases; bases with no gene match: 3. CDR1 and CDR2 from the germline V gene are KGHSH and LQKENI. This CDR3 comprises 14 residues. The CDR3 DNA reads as TGTGCCAGCTCGCCGGACAGGGACACCGGGGAGCTGTTTTTT. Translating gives CASSPDRDTGELFF.

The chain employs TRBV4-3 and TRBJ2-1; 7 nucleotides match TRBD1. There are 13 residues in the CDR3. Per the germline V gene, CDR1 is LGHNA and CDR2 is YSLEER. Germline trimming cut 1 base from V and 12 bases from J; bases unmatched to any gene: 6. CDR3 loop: CASSQGGGRGQFF. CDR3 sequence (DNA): TGCGCCAGCAGCCAAGGAGGGGGCCGCGGGCAGTTCTTC.

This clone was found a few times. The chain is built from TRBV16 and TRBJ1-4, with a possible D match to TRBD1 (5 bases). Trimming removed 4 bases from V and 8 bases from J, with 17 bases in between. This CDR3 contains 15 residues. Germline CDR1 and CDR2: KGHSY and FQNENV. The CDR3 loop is CASSRIAQAGEKLFF. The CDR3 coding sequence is TGTGCCAGCAGCCGAATCGCACAGGCCGGGGAAAAACTGTTTTTT.

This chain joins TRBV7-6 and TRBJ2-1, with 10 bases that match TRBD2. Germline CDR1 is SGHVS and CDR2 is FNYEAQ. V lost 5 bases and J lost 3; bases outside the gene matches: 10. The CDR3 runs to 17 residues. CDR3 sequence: CASSHPPGLADYNEQFF. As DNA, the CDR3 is TGTGCCAGCAGCCATCCCCCTGGACTAGCGGACTACAATGAGCAGTTCTTC.

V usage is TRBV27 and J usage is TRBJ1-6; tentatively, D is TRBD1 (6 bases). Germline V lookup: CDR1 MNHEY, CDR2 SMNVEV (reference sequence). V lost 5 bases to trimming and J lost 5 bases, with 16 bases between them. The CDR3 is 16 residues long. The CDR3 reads CASSIQGPTNNSPLHF. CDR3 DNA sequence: TGTGCCAGCAGTATACAGGGACCCACGAATAATTCACCCCTCCACTTT.

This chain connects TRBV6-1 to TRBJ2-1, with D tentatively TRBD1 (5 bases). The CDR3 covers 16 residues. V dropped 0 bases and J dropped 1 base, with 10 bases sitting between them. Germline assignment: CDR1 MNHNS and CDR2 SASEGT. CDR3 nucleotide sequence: TGTGCCAGCAGTGAAGCGCAGGGAAGGTCCTACAATGAGCAGTTCTTC. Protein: CASSEAQGRSYNEQFF.

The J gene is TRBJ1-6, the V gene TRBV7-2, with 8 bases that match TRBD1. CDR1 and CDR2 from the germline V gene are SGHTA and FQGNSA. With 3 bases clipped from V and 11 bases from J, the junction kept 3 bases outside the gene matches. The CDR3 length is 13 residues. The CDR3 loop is CASSLDREAPLHF. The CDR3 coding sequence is TGTGCCAGCAGCTTGGACAGGGAGGCACCCCTCCACTTT.

In nucleotides, the CDR3 is TGTGCCAGCAGCCCCGGACTAGAATACAATGAGCAGTTCTTC. This translates into CASSPGLEYNEQFF. The chain recombines TRBV5-5 with TRBJ2-1; 7 positions agree with TRBD2. The junction had 5 bases not matched to a gene; V was cut back by 4 bases and J by 4 bases. CDR3 length: 14 amino acids. CDR1 SGHKS and CDR2 YYEKEE come from the germline V gene (reference sequence).

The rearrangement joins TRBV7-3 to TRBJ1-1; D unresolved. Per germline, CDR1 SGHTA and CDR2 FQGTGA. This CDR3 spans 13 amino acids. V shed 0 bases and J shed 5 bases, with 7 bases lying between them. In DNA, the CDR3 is TGTGCCAGCAGCTTAACCCAGGTGACTGAAGCTTTCTTT. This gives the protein CASSLTQVTEAFF.

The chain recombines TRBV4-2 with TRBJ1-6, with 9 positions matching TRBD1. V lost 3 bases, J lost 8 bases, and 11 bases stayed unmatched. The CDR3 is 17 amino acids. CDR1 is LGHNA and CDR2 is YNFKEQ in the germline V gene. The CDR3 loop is CASSHAPGQGRDSPLHF. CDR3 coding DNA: TGTGCCAGCAGCCACGCTCCGGGACAGGGAAGGGATTCACCCCTCCACTTT.

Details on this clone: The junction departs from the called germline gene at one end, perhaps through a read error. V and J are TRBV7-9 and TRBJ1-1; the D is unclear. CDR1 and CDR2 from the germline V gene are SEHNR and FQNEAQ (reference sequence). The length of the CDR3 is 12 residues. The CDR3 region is CSSSPSGAEAFF. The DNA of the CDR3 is TGTTCCAGCAGCCCCAGCGGAGCTGAAGCTTTCTTT.

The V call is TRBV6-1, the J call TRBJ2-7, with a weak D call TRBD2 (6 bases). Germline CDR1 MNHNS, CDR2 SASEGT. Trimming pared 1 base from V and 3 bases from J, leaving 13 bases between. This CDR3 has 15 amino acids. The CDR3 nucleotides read TGTGCCAGCAGTGAAGGGGGAGGAGAAAGCTACGAGCAGTACTTC. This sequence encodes CASSEGGGESYEQYF.

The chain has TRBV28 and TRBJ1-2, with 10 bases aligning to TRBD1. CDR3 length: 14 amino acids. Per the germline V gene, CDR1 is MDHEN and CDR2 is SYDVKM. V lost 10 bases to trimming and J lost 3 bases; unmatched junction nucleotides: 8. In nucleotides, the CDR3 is TGTGCCACCCACCGACAGGGGGCGGACTATGGCTACACCTTC. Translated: CATHRQGADYGYTF.

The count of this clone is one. The CDR3 sequence: CSVEGQGANTEAFF. The CDR3 DNA reads as TGCAGCGTTGAAGGACAGGGTGCGAACACTGAAGCTTTCTTT. The chain uses TRBV29-1 and TRBJ1-1; 7 nucleotides agree with TRBD1. The germline V gene has CDR1 SQVTM and CDR2 ANQGSEA. V lost 1 base, J lost 1 base, and 3 bases stayed unmatched. CDR3 length: 14 amino acids. Full variable domain (rest looked up from reference TRBV29-1 and TRBJ1-1): SAVISQKPSRDICQRGTSLTIQCQVDSQVTMMFWYRQQPGQSLTLIATANQGSEATYESGFVIDKFPISRPNLTFSTLTVSNMSPEDSSIYLCSVEGQGANTEAFFGQGTRLTVV.

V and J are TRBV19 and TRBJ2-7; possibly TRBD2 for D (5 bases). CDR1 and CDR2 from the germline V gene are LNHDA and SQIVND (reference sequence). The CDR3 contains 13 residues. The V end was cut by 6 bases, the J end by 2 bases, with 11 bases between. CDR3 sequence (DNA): TGTGCCAGTAGATCCGGGGTAGCCTACGAGCAGTACTTC. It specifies CASRSGVAYEQYF.

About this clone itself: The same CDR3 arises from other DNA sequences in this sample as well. CDR3 in DNA: TGTGCCAGCAGCTTAACCGGACAGAACACTGAAGCTTTCTTT. Amino acid sequence: CASSLTGQNTEAFF. J is TRBJ1-1 and V is TRBV7-3; perhaps TRBD1 as D (5 bases). CDR1 is SGHTA and CDR2 is FQGTGA in the germline V gene. V was clipped by 0 bases and J by 1 base, with 6 bases between them. The CDR3 length is 14 residues.

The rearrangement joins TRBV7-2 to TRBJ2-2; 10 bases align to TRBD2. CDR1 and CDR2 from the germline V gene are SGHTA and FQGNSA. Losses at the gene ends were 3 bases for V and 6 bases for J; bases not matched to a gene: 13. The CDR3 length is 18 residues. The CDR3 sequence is CASSFTEELAGIAGELFF. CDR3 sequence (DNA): TGTGCCAGCAGCTTTACTGAAGAACTAGCGGGAATCGCCGGGGAGCTGTTTTTT.

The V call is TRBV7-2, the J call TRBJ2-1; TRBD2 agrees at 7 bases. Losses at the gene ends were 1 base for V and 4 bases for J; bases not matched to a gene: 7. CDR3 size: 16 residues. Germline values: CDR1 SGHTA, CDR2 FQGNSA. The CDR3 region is CASSLGGSGHYNEQFF. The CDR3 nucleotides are TGTGCCAGCAGCTTAGGGGGTAGCGGGCATTACAATGAGCAGTTCTTC.

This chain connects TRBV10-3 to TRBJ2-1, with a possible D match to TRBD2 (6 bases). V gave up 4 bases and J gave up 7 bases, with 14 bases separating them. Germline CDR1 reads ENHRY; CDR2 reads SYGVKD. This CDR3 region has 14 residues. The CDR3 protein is CAISASGLLNEQFF. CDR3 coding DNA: TGTGCCATCAGTGCCTCGGGACTGTTAAATGAGCAGTTCTTC.

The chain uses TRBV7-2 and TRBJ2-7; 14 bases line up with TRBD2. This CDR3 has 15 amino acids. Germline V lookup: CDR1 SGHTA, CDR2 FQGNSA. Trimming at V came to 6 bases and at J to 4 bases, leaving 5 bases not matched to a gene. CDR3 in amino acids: CASRSGLAGVYEQYF. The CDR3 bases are TGTGCCAGCAGATCGGGACTAGCGGGAGTGTACGAGCAGTACTTC.